This T cell receptor beta chain was sequenced for a study of blood T cells in healthy people across ages. Study-wide findings and caveats: While age rose, TCR beta diversity per million T cells dropped in a roughly linear way.

This clonotype was seen more than once but under ten times. The antigen is not known. Germline loops: CDR1 DFQATT, CDR2 SNEGSKA (reference sequence). The V segment lost 2 bases and the J segment 7 bases; nucleotides outside the gene matches: 15. The CDR3 is made up of 16 amino acids. Sample-barcoded 5' priming and a J-beta primer mix drove a second PCR of 7 to 11 cycles. The template-switch adaptor was a 5' adaptor with 12 random nucleotides. It tagged each cDNA molecule. TCRdb reprocessed the 5' RACE reads via MiXCR and lists one record per CDR3 protein. The data show fewer than 750,000 distinct CDR3 sequences, about 45% seen once.

Sequencing input: blood. This chain uses TRBV20-1 with TRBJ1-2, with 8 bases matching TRBD1. The clonotype comes from an older man in good health. The CDR3: CSARHLIDRGLGGYTF. The DNA of the CDR3 is TGCAGTGCTAGACACCTGATCGACAGGGGATTAGGTGGCTACACCTTC.